The present entry profiles one TCR beta chain with its context. TCRdb's copy holds only in-frame clones and misses some; the assay was immunoSEQ multiplex PCR. The data contain tens of thousands of clones, over 80% of them seen just once; the ten biggest clones take up 2.8%. CDR3 length: 12 residues. Trimming took 2 bases from V and 6 from J, leaving 7 bases between them. From germline, CDR1 is KGHSH and CDR2 LQKENI. The record originates from a study of T cell changes during pregnancy in multiple sclerosis. This sequence joins TRBV18 and TRBJ1-1; D gene uncertain. This sequence was found in a female donor in good health, enrolled as a control in a pregnancy study. Source: peripheral blood, taken in the third trimester of pregnancy. For the CDR3, the DNA is TGTGCCAGCTCACCAGTATCTCCTGAAGCTTTCTTT. It specifies CASSPVSPEAFF. Combining the CDR3 with reference TRBV18 and TRBJ1-1 gives the whole variable domain NAGVMQNPRHLVRRRGQEARLRCSPMKGHSHVYWYRQLPEEGLKFMVYLQKENIIDESGMPKERFSAEFPKEGPSILRIQQVVRGDSAAYFCASSPVSPEAFFGQGTRLTVV.